The 11 T cell receptor beta chains reported below all come from one sample, sequenced in a study of shared clonotypes between healthy human individuals. The assay was immunoSEQ multiplex PCR, and TCRdb's table has in-frame clones only and misses some. The top ten hold roughly 2% of the sample, which has about 710,000 clones, around four fifths seen once. Material: memory CD4+ T cells sorted from blood. Indicated subset: CD45RA-negative fraction. The source is a young woman in good health.

The genes are TRBV27 and TRBJ2-2, with 8 bases lining up with TRBD2. The CDR3 totals 14 residues. Unmatched junction bases numbered 6, after V lost 6 bases and J lost 6 bases. Per the germline V gene, CDR1 is MNHEY and CDR2 is SMNVEV (reference sequence). The DNA of the CDR3 is TGTGCCAGCAGAAAATCTAGCGGGCCCGGGGAGCTGTTTTTT. It yields the protein CASRKSSGPGELFF.

The V and J genes are TRBV15 and TRBJ1-4; D may be TRBD1 (5 bases). Trimming shortened V by 0 bases and J by 7 bases, and 12 bases separated the two germline ends. CDR1 and CDR2 (germline): LNHNV, YYDKDF (reference sequence). The CDR3 extends over 15 amino acids. Written as DNA, the CDR3 is TGTGCCACCAGCAGAGATCAGGGTTCGGGTGAAAAACTGTTTTTT. This codes for CATSRDQGSGEKLFF.

V is TRBV5-8 and J is TRBJ2-3; 8 positions match TRBD1. CDR1 and CDR2 from the germline V gene are SGHTS and YDEGEE. Losses at the gene ends were 3 bases for V and 7 bases for J; bases not matched to a gene: 10. The CDR3 is 15 residues long. The DNA of the CDR3 is TGTGCCAGCAGCTGGGGGACAGGAGAACAGAATACGCAGTATTTT. Translation: CASSWGTGEQNTQYF.

Ten or more counts support this clone. The same CDR3 also results from other DNA sequences found in this sample. This chain links TRBV5-1 with TRBJ2-7; 12 bases are a match to TRBD2. This CDR3 has 17 amino acids. Per germline, CDR1 SGHRS and CDR2 YFSETQ. J lost 0 bases, V lost 1 base, and 5 bases had no gene match. The CDR3 coding sequence is TGCGCCAGCAGCTTGAAAGGGACTAGCGGGTACTCCTACGAGCAGTACTTC. Translating gives CASSLKGTSGYSYEQYF.

To note about this clone: The same CDR3 arises from other DNA sequences in this sample as well. The chain is built from TRBV15 and TRBJ2-7, with D unclear. In germline, CDR1 is LNHNV, CDR2 YYDKDF (reference sequence). Trimming cost V 0 bases and J 7 bases, with 10 bases left between them. The CDR3 length is 13 residues. Written as DNA, the CDR3 is TGTGCCACCAGCAGAGACCCACTGCGGGAGCAGTACTTC. Translation: CATSRDPLREQYF.

The chain combines TRBV19 with TRBJ2-1, with D uncertain. Germline V CDR1 and CDR2: LNHDA, SQIVND (reference sequence). The CDR3 is 18 residues long. Trimming removed 3 bases from V and 5 bases from J, with 23 bases in between. This chain's CDR3 is CASSMMAFAGYENNEQFF. DNA for the CDR3: TGTGCCAGTAGTATGATGGCTTTTGCCGGATACGAAAACAATGAGCAGTTCTTC.

The V call is TRBV6-5, the J call TRBJ2-2; D might be TRBD1 (6 bases). V lost 5 bases and J lost 8, with 18 bases in between. This CDR3 is built from 15 residues. The V gene's germline CDR1 is MNHEY and CDR2 SVGAGI. CDR3 sequence (DNA): TGTGCCAGCAGTCGTACAGGGCCGATCTTTGGGGAGCTGTTTTTT. Translated: CASSRTGPIFGELFF.

This clone was detected a few times. The rearrangement joins TRBV28 to TRBJ2-7, with unresolved D. V lost 5 bases to trimming and J lost 6 bases, with 14 bases between them. This CDR3 comprises 13 residues. Germline values: CDR1 MDHEN, CDR2 SYDVKM. The CDR3 loop reads CASSLYLIREQYF. The CDR3, as DNA: TGTGCCAGCAGTCTGTACTTAATCCGCGAGCAGTACTTC. Using reference TRBV28 and TRBJ2-7 for the parts outside the CDR3, the full variable domain is DVKVTQSSRYLVKRTGEKVFLECVQDMDHENMFWYRQDPGLGLRLIYFSYDVKMKEKGDIPEGYSVSREKKERFSLILESASTNQTSMYLCASSLYLIREQYFGPGTRLTVT.

The sample holds one count of this clone. V gene TRBV28 combines with J gene TRBJ2-3; perhaps TRBD2 as D (5 bases). This CDR3 is 15 amino acids long. Per the germline V gene, CDR1 is MDHEN and CDR2 is SYDVKM. Trimming removed 4 bases from V and 6 bases from J, with 17 bases in between. CDR3 nucleotide sequence: TGTGCCAGCAGTTCCACGGGGTCCGTCGGGGATACGCAGTATTTT. Its protein is CASSSTGSVGDTQYF.

This chain uses TRBV7-2 with TRBJ1-2; no firm D call. V was shortened by 2 bases and J by 4 bases, with 8 bases between the two germline ends. CDR3 length: 13 amino acids. Per germline, CDR1 SGHTA and CDR2 FQGNSA. CDR3 sequence: CASSLLGSYGYTF. CDR3 in DNA: TGTGCCAGCAGCTTACTCGGGTCCTATGGCTACACCTTC.

V is TRBV5-1 and J is TRBJ1-3; D is perhaps TRBD1 (6 bases). Germline assignment: CDR1 SGHRS and CDR2 YFSETQ. The germline V and J ends were trimmed by 3 bases and 0 bases, with 16 bases remaining between them. CDR3 length: 17 amino acids. The CDR3 nucleotides read TGCGCCAGCAGCTCTGAACAGGGTGGAAGCTCTGGAAACACCATATATTTT. Protein product: CASSSEQGGSSGNTIYF.